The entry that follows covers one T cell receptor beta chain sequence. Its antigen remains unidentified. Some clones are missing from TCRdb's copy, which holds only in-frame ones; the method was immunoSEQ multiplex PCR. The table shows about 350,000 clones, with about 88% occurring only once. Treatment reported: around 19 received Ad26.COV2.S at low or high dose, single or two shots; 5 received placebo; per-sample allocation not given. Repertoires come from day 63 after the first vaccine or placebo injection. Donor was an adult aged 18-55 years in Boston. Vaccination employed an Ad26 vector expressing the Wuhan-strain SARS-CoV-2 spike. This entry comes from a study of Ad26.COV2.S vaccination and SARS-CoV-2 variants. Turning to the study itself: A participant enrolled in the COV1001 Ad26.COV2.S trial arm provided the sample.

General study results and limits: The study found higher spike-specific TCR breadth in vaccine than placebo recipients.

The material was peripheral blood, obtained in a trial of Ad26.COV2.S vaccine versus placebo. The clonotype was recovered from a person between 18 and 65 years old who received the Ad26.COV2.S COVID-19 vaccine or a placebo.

CDR3 sequence (DNA): TGTGCCAGCAGTTACTCTCCTGGGGCGGTGCAAGAGACCCAGTACTTC. This translates into CASSYSPGAVQETQYF. This sequence joins TRBV6-2 or TRBV6-3 and TRBJ2-5; weak D call: TRBD1 (5 bases). In germline, CDR1 is MNHEY, CDR2 SVGEGT. CDR3 length equals 16 residues. Trimming took off 0 bases at V and 2 bases at J, with 13 bases between the two ends.